Below are 13 T cell receptor beta chains sequenced from a single sample in a study of shared clonotypes between healthy human individuals. The method was immunoSEQ multiplex PCR; TCRdb's version includes in-frame clones alone and lacks a portion of them. This table holds about 680,000 clones, about 74% found once. The specimen sequenced was memory CD4+ T cells sorted from blood. Subset defined: CD45RA-negative fraction. The receptor source for this set is a woman aged 25 to 39 in good health.

The CDR3 DNA is TGTGCCAGCAGCTTTCGACCAAACTACGAGCAGTACTTC. Translation gives CASSFRPNYEQYF. The chain is built from TRBV11-3 and TRBJ2-7, with unresolved D. Germline CDR1 SGHNT, CDR2 YENEEA. The CDR3 covers 13 residues. V dropped 3 bases and J dropped 3 bases, with 9 bases sitting between them.

This clone showed up many times. V usage is TRBV2 and J usage is TRBJ2-7, with D unresolved. Germline-derived CDR1 and CDR2 are SNHLY and FYNNEI. V shed 4 bases and J shed 9 bases, with 10 bases lying between them. This CDR3 has 11 residues. In DNA, the CDR3 is TGTGCCAGCAGTGTTACAAGTTGGCAGTACTTC. Translation: CASSVTSWQYF.

V and J are TRBV29-1 and TRBJ1-3; D unclear. Germline CDR1 SQVTM, CDR2 ANQGSEA. The V and J ends lost 6 bases and 3 bases respectively, with 15 bases between them. The CDR3 contains 14 residues. This chain's CDR3 is CSVAGSADGNTIYF. For the CDR3, the DNA is TGCAGCGTCGCTGGGTCGGCAGATGGAAACACCATATATTTT. The whole variable domain, remainder taken from reference TRBV29-1 and TRBJ1-3, is SAVISQKPSRDICQRGTSLTIQCQVDSQVTMMFWYRQQPGQSLTLIATANQGSEATYESGFVIDKFPISRPNLTFSTLTVSNMSPEDSSIYLCSVAGSADGNTIYFGEGSWLTVV.

The chain combines TRBV7-9 with TRBJ2-1, with 8 bases lining up with TRBD1. Germline CDR1 SEHNR, CDR2 FQNEAQ (reference sequence). CDR3 length: 15 residues. V shed 3 bases, J shed 3 bases, and the junction held 4 bases outside the gene matches. CDR3 in amino acids: CASSFGDRIYNEQFF. DNA of the CDR3: TGTGCCAGCAGCTTTGGGGACAGGATCTACAATGAGCAGTTCTTC.

At least ten counts were recorded for this clone. The J gene is TRBJ2-7, the V gene TRBV5-4; D may match TRBD1 or TRBD2 (5 bases each). The CDR3 totals 12 residues. CDR1 is SGHNT and CDR2 is YYREEE in the germline V gene (reference sequence). Trimming pared 3 bases from V and 6 bases from J, leaving 10 bases between. The CDR3 here is CASSWDAAEQYF. The CDR3 nucleotides read TGTGCCAGCAGCTGGGACGCGGCCGAGCAGTACTTC.

This chain joins TRBV2 and TRBJ2-4; D remains unclear. The V end was cut by 3 bases, the J end by 7 bases, with 13 bases between. The CDR3 sequence is 14 residues long. The V gene's germline CDR1 is SNHLY and CDR2 FYNNEI. The CDR3 is CASSDATTPNIQYF. CDR3 DNA sequence: TGTGCCAGCAGTGATGCCACCACTCCTAACATTCAGTACTTC. The full variable domain, rest sourced from reference TRBV2 and TRBJ2-4, is EPEVTQTPSHQVTQMGQEVILRCVPISNHLYFYWYRQILGQKVEFLVSFYNNEISEKSEIFDDQFSVERPDGSNFTLKIRSTKLEDSAMYFCASSDATTPNIQYFGAGTRLSVL.

This clone was counted between two and nine times. The chain carries TRBV5-1 and TRBJ2-2, with D possibly TRBD2 on 6 matching bases. The V end was cut by 1 base, the J end by 5 bases, with 12 bases between. This CDR3 region has 15 residues. The germline V gene has CDR1 SGHRS and CDR2 YFSETQ. As DNA, the CDR3 is TGCGCCAGCAGCTTGCCGGGAGTTACTACCGGGGAGCTGTTTTTT. Its translation: CASSLPGVTTGELFF.

On this clone itself: This may be a read error, as it is one base from a much larger clone. V usage is TRBV11-2 and J usage is TRBJ2-7; no firm D call. The CDR3 loop spans 14 amino acids. V gave up 2 bases and J gave up 0 bases, with 8 bases separating them. Germline CDR1 and CDR2: SGHAT and FQNNGV. The CDR3 region is CASSLQRNSYEQYF. The CDR3 coding sequence is TGTGCCAGCAGCTTACAGCGCAACTCCTACGAGCAGTACTTC.

The table lists this clone with a few counts. The chain couples TRBV28 to TRBJ1-1; D may be TRBD1 (6 bases). The V end was cut by 6 bases, the J end by 1 base, with 15 bases between. CDR1 is MDHEN, CDR2 SYDVKM, per germline. There are 15 residues in the CDR3. The CDR3 loop is CASSYQTQGNTEAFF. The CDR3 DNA reads as TGTGCCAGCAGCTACCAAACACAGGGGAACACTGAAGCTTTCTTT.

The gene calls are TRBV11-3 and TRBJ1-5; 9 positions agree with TRBD1. CDR3 length equals 15 residues. Germline-derived CDR1 and CDR2 are SGHNT and YENEEA. V shed 9 bases and J 6 bases; nucleotides not matched to a gene: 12. The CDR3 here is CASLTGGQGCQPQHF. CDR3 sequence (DNA): TGTGCCAGTCTTACAGGGGGACAGGGTTGTCAGCCCCAGCATTTT.

The rearrangement joins TRBV5-6 to TRBJ2-2, with D perhaps matching TRBD1 (5 bases). The germline gives CDR1 SGHDT, CDR2 YYEEEE. The CDR3 is made up of 14 amino acids. Trimming left V 0 bases short and J 5 bases short, with 8 bases between. The CDR3 spells CASSLEPGTGELFF. In DNA, the CDR3 is TGTGCCAGCAGCTTGGAGCCAGGGACCGGGGAGCTGTTTTTT.

J is TRBJ2-5 and V is TRBV5-4; 8 bases agree with TRBD2. The CDR3 loop spans 16 amino acids. The V segment lost 2 bases and the J segment 4 bases; nucleotides outside the gene matches: 10. Germline V gene data show CDR1 as SGHNT and CDR2 as YYREEE (reference sequence). The CDR3: CASSFGSGSGGETQYF. The DNA of the CDR3 is TGTGCCAGCAGCTTCGGGAGCGGGAGTGGGGGAGAGACCCAGTACTTC.

The chain uses TRBV28 and TRBJ2-2, with TRBD2 matching 15 bases. The J segment lost 5 bases and the V segment lost 7 bases, leaving 8 bases of the junction unmatched. CDR3 length: 17 amino acids. CDR1 and CDR2 from the germline V gene are MDHEN and SYDVKM. For the CDR3, the DNA is TGTGCCAGCAAAGTAGGACTAGCGGGAGGGTATACCGGGGAGCTGTTTTTT. Translating it yields CASKVGLAGGYTGELFF.